Following are 3 T cell receptor beta chains from one sample sequenced in a study of blood T cell repertoires in COVID-19. Clones were sequenced by immunoSEQ multiplex PCR, and TCRdb holds only the in-frame ones, with some missing. The top ten hold more than 9% of the sample, which has about 370,000 clones, approximately 87% seen once. Sequences were obtained from peripheral blood. All receptors come from a woman in her 30s with COVID-19, enrolled during active disease.

V gene TRBV11-2 combines with J gene TRBJ1-1; D is uncertain. The V gene's germline CDR1 is SGHAT and CDR2 FQNNGV. There are 16 residues in the CDR3. V dropped 6 bases and J dropped 0 bases, with 17 bases sitting between them. The CDR3 region has the DNA TGTGCCAGCAGACTCGGTTTGGGCGACGTGAACACTGAAGCTTTCTTT. Its translation is CASRLGLGDVNTEAFF. Supplemented by reference TRBV11-2 and TRBJ1-1, the full variable domain reads EAGVAQSPRYKIIEKRQSVAFWCNPISGHATLYWYQQILGQGPKLLIQFQNNGVVDDSQLPKDRFSAERLKGVDSTLKIQPAKLEDSAVYLCASRLGLGDVNTEAFFGQGTRLTVV.

The chain's CDR3 is CASSQSGTEGETQYF. CDR3 sequence (DNA): TGTGCCAGCAGCCAATCCGGCACTGAGGGAGAGACCCAGTACTTC. The V and J genes are TRBV3-1 (or the pseudogene TRBV3-2) and TRBJ2-5; D may be TRBD2 (5 bases). The germline V gene has CDR1 LGHDT and CDR2 YNNKEL (reference sequence). V dropped 2 bases and J dropped 4 bases, with 14 bases sitting between them. CDR3 length: 15 residues.

This chain joins TRBV29-1 and TRBJ1-1; TRBD1 matches 7 bases. The CDR3 length is 12 residues. Germline V gene data show CDR1 as SQVTM and CDR2 as ANQGSEA. After removal of 6 bases from V and 5 bases from J, the junction contained 6 bases not matched to a gene. The CDR3, as DNA: TGCAGCGTCTCGACAGGGCGGACTGAAGCTTTCTTT. Protein sequence: CSVSTGRTEAFF.